The 18 T cell receptor beta chains in this list originate from one sample, sequenced in a study of T cell clones after liver transplantation. Using immunoSEQ multiplex PCR, the repertoire was profiled, and TCRdb retains in-frame clones only, with some absent. The repertoire holds about 99,000 clones, with roughly 80% as singletons. The source material was CD4+ T cells from blood, sampled around 44 months after liver transplant. The receptors were gathered from a human patient who received a liver transplant. Some T cells may be graft donor cells.

This clone was recorded a few times. V usage is TRBV6-6 and J usage is TRBJ2-7; D is perhaps TRBD2 (5 bases). CDR1 and CDR2 from the germline V gene are MNHNY and SVGAGI (reference sequence). Deletions cut 8 bases from V and 0 bases from J, with 17 bases between. This CDR3 is 15 amino acids long. CDR3 amino acids: CASQDSSSFSYEQYF. The CDR3 DNA sequence: TGTGCCAGCCAGGACTCATCTTCCTTCTCCTACGAGCAGTACTTC.

This clone has only a few counts. The V gene is TRBV7-2, the J gene TRBJ2-1, with D possibly being TRBD2 (7 bases). V gave up 5 bases and J gave up 12 bases, with 20 bases separating them. Germline assignment: CDR1 SGHTA and CDR2 FQGNSA. This CDR3 contains 14 residues. CDR3 region: CASSPGLGGLGQFF. The DNA for the CDR3 is TGTGCCAGCAGCCCAGGACTAGGGGGGCTAGGGCAGTTCTTC.

The chain recombines TRBV19 with TRBJ2-3; 8 bases line up with TRBD2. This CDR3 region has 16 residues. After removal of 4 bases from V and 3 bases from J, the junction contained 9 bases not matched to a gene. Per germline, CDR1 LNHDA and CDR2 SQIVND (reference sequence). The CDR3 DNA reads TGTGCCAGTAGTACGGGGACTAGAGGTCCGACAGATACGCAGTATTTT. This encodes CASSTGTRGPTDTQYF.

V and J are TRBV9 and TRBJ2-3; possible D gene TRBD2, 6 bases. With 3 bases removed from V and 2 bases from J, the gap between germline ends came to 19 bases. Germline CDR1 is SGDLS and CDR2 is YYNGEE. The CDR3 covers 17 residues. CDR3 DNA sequence: TGTGCCAGCAGCGCCTCAGGAGGGGCCACAGTCACAGATACGCAGTATTTT. Its protein product is CASSASGGATVTDTQYF.

The chain uses TRBV2 and TRBJ1-2; the D gene is possibly TRBD1 (5 bases). The CDR3 has 14 residues. V lost 10 bases and J 2 bases, leaving 17 bases between the germline ends. Germline CDR1 reads SNHLY; CDR2 reads FYNNEI. The CDR3 reads CAIPWRRQNYGYTF. In DNA form, the CDR3 reads TGTGCCATTCCGTGGAGGCGACAGAACTATGGCTACACCTTC.

The chain employs TRBV19 and TRBJ2-5; D uncertain. The CDR3 has 13 amino acids. V lost 5 bases and J lost 4, with 11 bases in between. Germline-derived CDR1 and CDR2 are LNHDA and SQIVND (reference sequence). The CDR3 DNA reads TGTGCCAGTAGTCCCGGGTCTAGAGAGACCCAGTACTTC. This gives the protein CASSPGSRETQYF.

This rearrangement joins TRBV19 to TRBJ2-4, with D possibly matching TRBD2 (6 bases). Trimming took off 0 bases at V and 0 bases at J, with 18 bases between the two ends. Germline CDR1 reads LNHDA; CDR2 reads SQIVND (reference sequence). This CDR3 is 19 amino acids long. CDR3 in DNA: TGTGCCAGTAGTATAGATCGGGGGACGAATGACCTAGCCAAAAACATTCAGTACTTC. Residues: CASSIDRGTNDLAKNIQYF.

The chain uses TRBV18 and TRBJ2-7, with D tentatively TRBD1 (6 bases). The CDR3 sequence is 13 residues long. CDR1 is KGHSH, CDR2 LQKENI, per germline. V dropped 3 bases and J dropped 2 bases, with 8 bases sitting between them. The chain's CDR3 is CASSPQGTYEQYF. The DNA of the CDR3 is TGTGCCAGCTCACCTCAGGGGACCTACGAGCAGTACTTC.

The gene calls are TRBV28 and TRBJ1-2, with 10 bases lining up with TRBD1. Germline V CDR1 and CDR2: MDHEN, SYDVKM. V trimming: 6 bases; J trimming: 7 bases; junction bases outside the gene matches: 11. The CDR3 is made up of 15 amino acids. The CDR3, as DNA: TGTGCCAGCAGACATGACAGGGGGCGATTTGGTGGCTACACCTTC. Its translation is CASRHDRGRFGGYTF.

The chain combines TRBV7-2 with TRBJ1-4; 8 bases agree with TRBD1. The V gene's germline CDR1 is SGHTA and CDR2 FQGNSA. CDR3 length: 16 amino acids. V lost 1 base to trimming and J lost 5 bases; unmatched junction nucleotides: 6. CDR3 protein: CASSLDGTGSNEKLFF. The CDR3 DNA is TGTGCCAGCAGCTTAGACGGGACAGGTTCGAATGAAAAACTGTTTTTT.

The J gene is TRBJ2-2, the V gene TRBV9; D tentatively reads TRBD1 or TRBD2 (6 bases each). CDR1 is SGDLS and CDR2 is YYNGEE in the germline V gene. The length of the CDR3 is 16 residues. Trimming removed 4 bases at V and 2 bases at J, with 15 bases between. The CDR3 region has the DNA TGTGCCAGCAGCCCCCTTGGGGGGCTAAACACCGGGGAGCTGTTTTTT. The encoded protein is CASSPLGGLNTGELFF.

The CDR3 bases are TGTGCCAGCAGTCAAGGTAGTCGGCCATCTCCCTACGAGCAGTACTTC. This gives the protein CASSQGSRPSPYEQYF. The chain employs TRBV28 and TRBJ2-7; D unresolved. The CDR3 totals 16 residues. Between the trimmed V and J ends, which lost 5 bases and 2 bases, there was a span of 19 bases. Germline CDR1 and CDR2: MDHEN and SYDVKM.

This clone was seen only a few times. The gene calls are TRBV6-5 and TRBJ2-2; D is unclear. Germline CDR1 reads MNHEY; CDR2 reads SVGAGI. Trimming pared 8 bases from V and 6 bases from J, leaving 7 bases between. The CDR3 loop spans 11 amino acids. CDR3 protein: CASLGPGELFF. CDR3 sequence (DNA): TGTGCCAGCCTCGGCCCCGGGGAGCTGTTTTTT.

In its sample, this clone was seen once. The V and J genes are TRBV19 and TRBJ1-3; D perhaps matches TRBD1 (5 bases). CDR1 and CDR2 from the germline V gene are LNHDA and SQIVND (reference sequence). This CDR3 comprises 16 residues. Trimming removed 7 bases at V and 0 bases at J, with 16 bases between. The CDR3, as DNA: TGTGCCAGTACCCCGGGACTCACGAGCTCTGGAAACACCATATATTTT. As protein: CASTPGLTSSGNTIYF.

V is TRBV18 and J is TRBJ2-2; D could derive from TRBD1 or TRBD2 (5 bases each). The CDR3 is 15 residues long. V dropped 0 bases and J dropped 3 bases, with 8 bases sitting between them. Germline values: CDR1 KGHSH, CDR2 LQKENI. The CDR3 nucleotides are TGTGCCAGCTCACCACCGGGGACCCACACCGGGGAGCTGTTTTTT. This sequence encodes CASSPPGTHTGELFF.

V is TRBV14 and J is TRBJ2-7; D may be TRBD1 or TRBD2 (5 bases each). The germline V gene has CDR1 SGHDN and CDR2 FVKESK. V was clipped by 6 bases and J by 6 bases, with 24 bases between them. The CDR3 covers 16 residues. As DNA, the CDR3 is TGTGCCAGCAGACCCCACGCGACAGATTCGCGGGCCGAGCAGTACTTC. Translating it yields CASRPHATDSRAEQYF. Drawing the rest from reference TRBV14 and TRBJ2-7, the complete variable domain is EAGVTQFPSHSVIEKGQTVTLRCDPISGHDNLYWYRRVMGKEIKFLLHFVKESKQDESGMPNNRFLAERTGGTYSTLKVQPAELEDSGVYFCASRPHATDSRAEQYFGPGTRLTVT.

V gene TRBV9 combines with J gene TRBJ2-1; no definite D call. The V end was cut by 0 bases, the J end by 5 bases, with 12 bases between. Germline V gene data show CDR1 as SGDLS and CDR2 as YYNGEE. CDR3 length equals 15 residues. In DNA form, the CDR3 reads TGTGCCAGCAGCGTAGGAACCCTAGGGAACAATGAGCAGTTCTTC. It translates to CASSVGTLGNNEQFF.

The chain joins TRBV7-3 to TRBJ2-3, with D maybe TRBD2 (8 bases). V was cut by 5 bases and J by 3 bases, with 18 bases left in between. Per the germline V gene, CDR1 is SGHTA and CDR2 is FQGTGA. The CDR3 has 16 amino acids. The CDR3 coding sequence is TGTGCCAGCAGCCTCCAAGGGGGCGGGGGGACAGATACGCAGTATTTT. Its protein product is CASSLQGGGGTDTQYF.